This entry lists 13 T cell receptor beta chains sequenced from one sample in a study of cytomegalovirus exposure and HLA in healthy donors. Measured with immunoSEQ multiplex PCR; TCRdb has only the in-frame clones, and not every one. The sample lists about 70,000 clones, over 85% occurring once. The sequenced sample consisted of PBMCs. The receptors were sampled from a man aged 18 to 29 in good health and CMV-seropositive.

The CDR3 reads CASVTYPGANVLTF. CDR3 bases: TGTGCCAGCGTGACTTACCCTGGGGCCAACGTCCTGACTTTC. This chain joins TRBV2 and TRBJ2-6; D uncertain. This CDR3 is 14 amino acids long. Trimming left V 8 bases short and J 2 bases short, with 10 bases between. Germline CDR1 and CDR2: SNHLY and FYNNEI.

The chain carries TRBV2 and TRBJ1-4, with D perhaps TRBD1 (5 bases). The CDR3 consists of 15 residues. V was clipped by 6 bases and J by 4 bases, with 15 bases between them. Germline V lookup: CDR1 SNHLY, CDR2 FYNNEI. The CDR3 sequence: CASSDLRVNNEKLFF. Here the CDR3 DNA reads TGTGCCAGCAGCGACCTCAGGGTCAATAATGAAAAACTGTTTTTT.

The rearrangement uses TRBV28 and TRBJ2-1; D may be TRBD2 (6 bases). This CDR3 has 14 amino acids. V lost 5 bases to trimming and J lost 5 bases, with 13 bases between them. CDR1 is MDHEN, CDR2 SYDVKM, per germline. The CDR3 DNA is TGTGCCAGCAGTCCGGGACTCGTCCACAATGAGCAGTTCTTC. It is translated as CASSPGLVHNEQFF.

V usage is TRBV30 and J usage is TRBJ1-3, with no clear D. With 0 bases removed from V and 9 bases from J, the gap between germline ends came to 6 bases. The CDR3 has 11 residues. Germline loops: CDR1 GTSNPN, CDR2 SVGIG (reference sequence). In DNA, the CDR3 is TGTGCCTGGAGTGTGGGAGGCACCATATATTTT. Translating gives CAWSVGGTIYF.

Note on this clone: At one end the junction does not follow the germline gene, possibly because of a read error. The chain has TRBV11-2 and TRBJ2-2; D possibly corresponds to TRBD1 (5 bases). Germline CDR1 SGHAT, CDR2 FQNNGV. The CDR3 consists of 12 residues. CDR3 in DNA: TGTGCCAGCAGCTTAGGGGGCGGCTGGGTGGTTTTT. Its translation: CASSLGGGWVVF.

The gene calls are TRBV9 and TRBJ1-3; a possible D gene is TRBD1 (5 bases). The CDR3 is 15 residues long. Between the trimmed V and J ends, which lost 4 bases and 2 bases, there was a span of 13 bases. Germline V gives CDR1 SGDLS, CDR2 YYNGEE. CDR3 in DNA: TGTGCCAGCAGCAACCAAGACAGCACTGGAAACACCATATATTTT. Translated: CASSNQDSTGNTIYF.

The chain employs TRBV28 and TRBJ1-1; the D is unclear. The CDR3 spans 12 residues. Trimming pared 4 bases from V and 3 bases from J, leaving 6 bases between. Per germline, CDR1 MDHEN and CDR2 SYDVKM. CDR3 region: CASSSDYTEAFF. The CDR3, as DNA: TGTGCCAGCAGTTCAGATTACACTGAAGCTTTCTTT.

This CDR3 reads CASSSKVLAGAEQYF. The CDR3 DNA sequence: TGTGCCAGCAGCTCAAAGGTGCTAGCGGGAGCCGAGCAGTACTTC. V and J are TRBV7-2 and TRBJ2-7, with 10 positions matching TRBD2. Per germline, CDR1 SGHTA and CDR2 FQGNSA. Germline trimming cut 4 bases from V and 6 bases from J; bases unmatched to any gene: 9. CDR3 length: 15 amino acids.

The V and J genes are TRBV2 and TRBJ2-5, with 7 bases that match TRBD1. Germline CDR1 is SNHLY and CDR2 is FYNNEI. The CDR3 is made up of 14 amino acids. The J segment lost 4 bases and the V segment lost 6 bases, leaving 8 bases of the junction unmatched. The CDR3 nucleotides are TGTGCCAGCAGGCCCGGGACAGTGGTAGAGACCCAGTACTTC. Residues: CASRPGTVVETQYF.

The V call is TRBV25-1, the J call TRBJ1-2; 8 nucleotides line up with TRBD1. V trimming: 2 bases; J trimming: 5 bases; junction bases outside the gene matches: 7. From germline, CDR1 is MGHDK and CDR2 SYGVNS. The CDR3 has 15 residues. In DNA, the CDR3 is TGTGCCAGCAGTGAAGTCACAGGGGGGAGATATGGCTACACCTTC. Translating it yields CASSEVTGGRYGYTF.

This chain links TRBV13 with TRBJ1-4, with TRBD1 as a possible D gene (5 bases). The CDR3 is 15 amino acids. The germline V gene has CDR1 PRHDT and CDR2 FYEKMQ (reference sequence). Trimming removed 4 bases at V and 4 bases at J, with 13 bases between. CDR3 sequence: CASSSIRGNNEKLFF. As DNA, the CDR3 is TGTGCCAGCAGCTCTATAAGGGGAAATAATGAAAAACTGTTTTTT.

This sequence joins TRBV6-5 and TRBJ2-1, with D maybe TRBD2 (6 bases). Germline-derived CDR1 and CDR2 are MNHEY and SVGAGI. This CDR3 is built from 12 residues. The CDR3: CVGTSPYNEQFF. The CDR3 region has the DNA TGTGTCGGAACTAGCCCCTACAATGAGCAGTTCTTC.

The rearrangement uses TRBV10-3 and TRBJ1-5; D uncertain. Trimming pared 11 bases from V and 4 bases from J, leaving 12 bases between. This CDR3 has 12 residues. The germline CDR1 and CDR2 sequences are ENHRY and SYGVKD. For the CDR3, the DNA is TGTGCCTCTCAGGATTCGAATCAGCCCCAGCATTTT. Translation gives CASQDSNQPQHF.